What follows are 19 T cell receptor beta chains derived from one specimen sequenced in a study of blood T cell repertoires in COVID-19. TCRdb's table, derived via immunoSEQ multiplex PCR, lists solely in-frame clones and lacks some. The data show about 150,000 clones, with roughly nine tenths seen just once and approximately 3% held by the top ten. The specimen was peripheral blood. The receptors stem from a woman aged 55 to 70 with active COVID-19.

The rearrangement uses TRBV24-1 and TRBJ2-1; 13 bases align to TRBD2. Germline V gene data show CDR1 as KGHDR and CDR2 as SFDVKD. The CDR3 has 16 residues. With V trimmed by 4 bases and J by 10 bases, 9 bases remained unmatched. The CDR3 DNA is TGTGCCACCAGTGACCGGGTGACTAGCGGGAGGTCGGAGCAGTTCTTC. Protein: CATSDRVTSGRSEQFF.

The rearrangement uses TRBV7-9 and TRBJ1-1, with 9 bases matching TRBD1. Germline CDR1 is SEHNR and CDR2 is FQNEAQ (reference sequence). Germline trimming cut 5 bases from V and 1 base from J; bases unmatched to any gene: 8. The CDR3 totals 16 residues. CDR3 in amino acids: CASSPWGTGTNTEAFF. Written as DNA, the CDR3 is TGTGCCAGCAGCCCCTGGGGGACAGGGACGAACACTGAAGCTTTCTTT.

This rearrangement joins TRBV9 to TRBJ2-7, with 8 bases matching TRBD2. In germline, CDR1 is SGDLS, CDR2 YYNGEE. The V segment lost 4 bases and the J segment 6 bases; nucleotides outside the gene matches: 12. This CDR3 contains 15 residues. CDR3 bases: TGTGCCAGCAGCCGACTTTCCGGGAGGGCTGTCGAGCAGTACTTC. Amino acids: CASSRLSGRAVEQYF.

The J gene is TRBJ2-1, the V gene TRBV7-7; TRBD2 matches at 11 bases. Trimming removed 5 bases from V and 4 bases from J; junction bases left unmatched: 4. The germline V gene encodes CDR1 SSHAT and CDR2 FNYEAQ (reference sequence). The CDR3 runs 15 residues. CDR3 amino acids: CASSPLAGGYNEQFF. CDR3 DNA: TGTGCCAGCAGCCCGTTAGCGGGAGGGTACAATGAGCAGTTCTTC.

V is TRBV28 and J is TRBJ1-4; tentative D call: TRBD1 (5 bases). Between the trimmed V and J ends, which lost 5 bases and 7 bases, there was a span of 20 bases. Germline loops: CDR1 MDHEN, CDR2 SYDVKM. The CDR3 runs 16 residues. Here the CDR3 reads CASSTWGGVRGEKLFF. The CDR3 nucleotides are TGTGCCAGCAGTACCTGGGGAGGGGTTCGAGGTGAAAAACTGTTTTTT.

The CDR3 nucleotides are TGTGCCAGCAGCTTTCTGGGGGGTTTTGGAAACACCATATATTTT. Protein product: CASSFLGGFGNTIYF. The chain links TRBV7-2 to TRBJ1-3; TRBD1 might be the D (5 bases). CDR3 size: 15 residues. The germline V gene has CDR1 SGHTA and CDR2 FQGNSA. Trimming took off 3 bases at V and 3 bases at J, with 12 bases between the two ends. Complete variable domain (other parts from reference TRBV7-2 and TRBJ1-3): GAGVSQSPSNKVTEKGKDVELRCDPISGHTALYWYRQSLGQGLEFLIYFQGNSAPDKSGLPSDRFSAERTGGSVSTLTIQRTQQEDSAVYLCASSFLGGFGNTIYFGEGSWLTVV.

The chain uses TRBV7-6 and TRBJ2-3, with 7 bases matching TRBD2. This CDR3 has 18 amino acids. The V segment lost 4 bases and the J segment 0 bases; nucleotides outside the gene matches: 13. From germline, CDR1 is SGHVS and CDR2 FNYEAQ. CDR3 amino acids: CASSSLNWLADSTDTQYF. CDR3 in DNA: TGTGCCAGCAGCTCCCTCAATTGGCTAGCGGATAGCACAGATACGCAGTATTTT.

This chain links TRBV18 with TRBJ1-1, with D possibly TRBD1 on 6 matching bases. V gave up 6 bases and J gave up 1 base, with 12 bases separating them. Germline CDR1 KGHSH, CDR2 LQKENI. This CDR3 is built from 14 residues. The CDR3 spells CASSQQGPNTEAFF. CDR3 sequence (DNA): TGTGCCAGCTCCCAACAGGGACCGAACACTGAAGCTTTCTTT.

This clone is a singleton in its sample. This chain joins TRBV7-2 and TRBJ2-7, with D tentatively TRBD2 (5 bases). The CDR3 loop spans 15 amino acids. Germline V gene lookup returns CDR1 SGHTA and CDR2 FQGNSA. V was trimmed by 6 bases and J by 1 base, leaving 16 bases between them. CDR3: CASRGGRDSSYEQYF. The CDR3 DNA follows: TGTGCCAGCAGAGGAGGAAGGGATTCATCCTACGAGCAGTACTTC.

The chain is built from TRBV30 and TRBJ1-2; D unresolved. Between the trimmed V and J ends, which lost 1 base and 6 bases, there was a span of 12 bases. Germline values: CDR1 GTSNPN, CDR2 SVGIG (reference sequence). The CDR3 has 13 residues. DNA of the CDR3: TGTGCCTGGAGTGCGCGAGGGCGTCATGGCTACACCTTC. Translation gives CAWSARGRHGYTF.

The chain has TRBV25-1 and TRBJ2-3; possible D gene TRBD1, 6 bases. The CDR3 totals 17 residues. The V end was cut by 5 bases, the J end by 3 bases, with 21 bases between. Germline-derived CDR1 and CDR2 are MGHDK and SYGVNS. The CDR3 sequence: CASSYVQGLEGTDTQYF. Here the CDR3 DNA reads TGTGCCAGCAGTTACGTACAGGGCCTGGAAGGAACAGATACGCAGTATTTT.

The CDR3 region has the DNA TGTGCCAGCAGTGAAGCCGCCAGAAAGGGCTACACCTTC. Its translation: CASSEAARKGYTF. The rearrangement links TRBV25-1 to TRBJ1-2; D remains unclear. The V end was cut by 2 bases, the J end by 8 bases, with 12 bases between. Germline CDR1 is MGHDK and CDR2 is SYGVNS. The CDR3 sequence is 13 residues long.

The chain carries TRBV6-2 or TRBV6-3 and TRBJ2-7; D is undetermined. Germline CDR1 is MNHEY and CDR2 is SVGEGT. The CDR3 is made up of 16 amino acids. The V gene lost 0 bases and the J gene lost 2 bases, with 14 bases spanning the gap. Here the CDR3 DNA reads TGTGCCAGCAGTTACTCGTCACTTTCTATAACCTACGAGCAGTACTTC. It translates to CASSYSSLSITYEQYF.

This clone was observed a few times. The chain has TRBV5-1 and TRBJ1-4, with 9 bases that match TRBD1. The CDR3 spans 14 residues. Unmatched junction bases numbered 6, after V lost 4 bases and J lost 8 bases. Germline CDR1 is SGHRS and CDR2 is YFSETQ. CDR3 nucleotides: TGCGCCAGCAGCCCGGGACAGGGATTCGAAAAACTGTTTTTT. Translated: CASSPGQGFEKLFF.

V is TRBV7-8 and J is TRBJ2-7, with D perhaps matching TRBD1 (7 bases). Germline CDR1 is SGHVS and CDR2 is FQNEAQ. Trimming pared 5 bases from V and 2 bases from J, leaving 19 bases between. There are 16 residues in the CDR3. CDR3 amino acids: CASSHPGGGPPYEQYF. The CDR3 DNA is TGTGCCAGCAGCCACCCTGGAGGGGGCCCTCCCTACGAGCAGTACTTC. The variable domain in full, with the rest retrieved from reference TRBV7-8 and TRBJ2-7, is GAGVSQSPRYKVAKRGQDVALRCDPISGHVSLFWYQQALGQGPEFLTYFQNEAQLDKSGLPSDRFFAERPEGSVSTLKIQRTQQEDSAVYLCASSHPGGGPPYEQYFGPGTRLTVT.

As DNA, the CDR3 is TGTGCCAGCAGCTCCACTGGACTAGGCGGCAATGAGCAGTTCTTC. Translated, it gives CASSSTGLGGNEQFF. V and J are TRBV6-2 or TRBV6-3 and TRBJ2-1, with TRBD2 identical over 7 bases. V lost 6 bases to trimming and J lost 6 bases; unmatched junction nucleotides: 11. Germline CDR1 and CDR2: MNHEY and SVGEGT. The CDR3 loop spans 15 amino acids.

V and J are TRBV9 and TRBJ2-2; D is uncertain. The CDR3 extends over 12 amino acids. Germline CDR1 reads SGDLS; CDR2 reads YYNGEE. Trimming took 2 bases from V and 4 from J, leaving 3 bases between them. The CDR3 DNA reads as TGTGCCAGCAGCGTTAGCACCGGGGAGCTGTTTTTT. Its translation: CASSVSTGELFF.

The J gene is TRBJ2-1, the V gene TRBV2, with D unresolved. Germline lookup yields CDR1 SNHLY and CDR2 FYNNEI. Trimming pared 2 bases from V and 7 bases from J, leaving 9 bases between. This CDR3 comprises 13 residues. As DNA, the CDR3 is TGTGCCAGCAGTGAACAAGCACTGAATGAGCAGTTCTTC. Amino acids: CASSEQALNEQFF.

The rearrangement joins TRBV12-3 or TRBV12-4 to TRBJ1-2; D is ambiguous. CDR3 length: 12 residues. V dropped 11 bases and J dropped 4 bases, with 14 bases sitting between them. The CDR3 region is CAGRRAGYGYTF. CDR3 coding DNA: TGTGCCGGTAGGAGGGCCGGCTATGGCTACACCTTC.